The text below deals with one TCR beta chain. Its target is unknown. The data stem from a study of regulatory T cells in long-lasting Graves disease. Whole-study context: Positivity for TSH receptor antibodies plus over 5 years of antithyroid drugs meant persistent Graves' disease. Findings of the study overall: Those with persistent disease had in common more public clonotypes (2,741) than new patients (roughly 970).

V lost 5 bases and J 7 bases, leaving 14 bases between the germline ends. This CDR3 is 13 amino acids long. The germline CDR1 and CDR2 sequences are LNHDA and SQIVND (reference sequence). This sample's time point: persistent/refractory GD, antithyroid drugs over 5 years with positive TRAb. From PBMCs, RNA was extracted and then used to make the TCR library. The EDTA tubes were filled with around 8.1 milliliters of drawn peripheral blood. Arm-PCR of CDR3 regions and iRepertoire HTBI primers were the basis on which TCR beta libraries were built. Under the authors' procedure: Segment identification across samples yielded roughly 62 TRBV and fewer than 15 TRBJ segments. MiXCR, applied by TCRdb to the multiplex PCR reads, yields one record per CDR3 protein. The V and J calls were determined by TCRdb, not by the authors. This table holds a few hundred thousand distinct CDR3 sequences, 23% found once.

Sequenced material: peripheral blood mononuclear cells (PBMCs), taken when the disease was refractory, from a patient treated with antithyroid drugs. The chain links TRBV19 to TRBJ1-1; D remains ambiguous. The receptor was isolated from a female donor with Graves disease. The CDR3 here is CASSPVVMGEAFF. The CDR3 DNA follows: TGTGCCAGTAGTCCCGTGGTCATGGGTGAAGCTTTCTTT.